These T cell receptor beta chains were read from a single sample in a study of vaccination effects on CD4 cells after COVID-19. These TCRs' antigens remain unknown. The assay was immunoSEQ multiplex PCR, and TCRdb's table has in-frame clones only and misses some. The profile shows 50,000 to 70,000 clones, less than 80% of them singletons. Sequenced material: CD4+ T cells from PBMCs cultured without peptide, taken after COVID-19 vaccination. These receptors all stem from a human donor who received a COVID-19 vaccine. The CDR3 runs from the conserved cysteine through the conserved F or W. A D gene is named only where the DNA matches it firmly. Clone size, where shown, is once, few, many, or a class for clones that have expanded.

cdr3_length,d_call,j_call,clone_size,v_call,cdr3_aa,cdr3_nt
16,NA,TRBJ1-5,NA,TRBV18,CASSGQWGNSNQPQHF,TGTGCCAGCTCAGGGCAATGGGGGAATAGCAATCAGCCCCAGCATTTT
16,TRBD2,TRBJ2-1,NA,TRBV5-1,CASSLSGTSGNNEQFF,TGCGCCAGCAGCTTATCTGGGACTAGCGGGAACAATGAGCAGTTCTTC
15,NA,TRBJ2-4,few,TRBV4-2,CASSQERVPENIQYF,TGTGCCAGCAGCCAAGAACGGGTACCGGAAAACATTCAGTACTTC
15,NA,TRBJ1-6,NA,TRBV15,CATSRGGVYNSPLHF,TGTGCCACCAGCAGAGGAGGAGTTTATAATTCACCCCTCCACTTT
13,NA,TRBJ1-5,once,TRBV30,CAWSVQGGQPQHF,TGTGCCTGGAGTGTACAGGGAGGTCAGCCCCAGCATTTT
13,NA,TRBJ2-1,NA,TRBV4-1,CASSQVRVGEQFF,TGCGCCAGCAGCCAAGTTCGGGTTGGTGAGCAGTTCTTC
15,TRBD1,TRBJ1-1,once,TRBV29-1,CSVDLTGFENTEAFF,TGCAGCGTTGACCTGACAGGGTTCGAGAACACTGAAGCTTTCTTT
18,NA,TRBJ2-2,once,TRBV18,CASSSVGVGVLNTGELFF,TGTGCCAGCTCATCGGTCGGCGTGGGGGTTCTAAACACCGGGGAGCTGTTTTTT
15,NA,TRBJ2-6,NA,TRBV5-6,CASSVEVTGANVLTF,TGTGCCAGCAGCGTGGAGGTAACTGGGGCCAACGTCCTGACTTTC
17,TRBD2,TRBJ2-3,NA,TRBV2,CASSGLAGARSTDTQYF,TGTGCCAGCAGTGGGTTAGCGGGGGCACGGAGCACAGATACGCAGTATTTT
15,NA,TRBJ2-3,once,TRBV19,CASSGRPASTDTQYF,TGTGCCAGTAGTGGGAGGCCAGCTAGCACAGATACGCAGTATTTT
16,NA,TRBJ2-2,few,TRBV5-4,CASSLGAGGGTGELFF,TGTGCCAGCAGCTTGGGAGCAGGGGGAGGTACCGGGGAGCTGTTTTTT
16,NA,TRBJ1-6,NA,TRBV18,CASSPATGGSSSPLHF,TGTGCCAGCTCACCCGCGACTGGGGGTTCTAGTTCACCCCTCCACTTT
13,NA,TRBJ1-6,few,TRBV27,CASSQGRNSPLHF,TGTGCCAGCAGTCAGGGACGCAATTCACCCCTCCACTTT
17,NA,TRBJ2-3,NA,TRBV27,CASSLITRGGGTDTQYF,TGTGCCAGCAGTCTCATTACCCGAGGGGGGGGCACAGATACGCAGTATTTT
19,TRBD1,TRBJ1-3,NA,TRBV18,CASSPSGQGTLISGNTIYF,TGTGCCAGCTCACCGTCGGGACAGGGGACCCTGATCTCTGGAAACACCATATATTTT
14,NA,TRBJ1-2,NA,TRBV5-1,CASSLAAAPYGYTF,TGCGCCAGCAGCTTGGCAGCGGCTCCCTATGGCTACACCTTC
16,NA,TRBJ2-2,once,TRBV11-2,CASSLVAGAYTGELFF,TGTGCCAGCAGCTTGGTCGCGGGGGCCTACACCGGGGAGCTGTTTTTT
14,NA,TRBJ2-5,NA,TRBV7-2,CASSFAGIQETQYF,TGTGCCAGCAGCTTCGCAGGAATACAAGAGACCCAGTACTTC
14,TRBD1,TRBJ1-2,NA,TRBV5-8,CASSPIQGAGGYTF,TGTGCCAGCAGCCCGATCCAGGGGGCTGGTGGCTACACCTTC
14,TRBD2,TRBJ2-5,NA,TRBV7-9,CASRPDSGVETQYF,TGTGCCAGCAGGCCTGATAGCGGGGTGGAGACCCAGTACTTC
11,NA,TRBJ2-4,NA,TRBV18,CASSPENIQYF,TGTGCCAGCTCCCCCGAAAACATTCAGTACTTC
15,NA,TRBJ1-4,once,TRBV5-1,CASSLGQTSNEKLFF,TGCGCCAGCAGCTTGGGACAGACGTCTAATGAAAAACTGTTTTTT
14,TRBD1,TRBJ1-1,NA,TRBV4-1,CASSQQGGGTEAFF,TGCGCCAGCAGCCAACAGGGGGGAGGCACTGAAGCTTTCTTT
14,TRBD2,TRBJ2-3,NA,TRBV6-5,CASKLAGGRDTQYF,TGTGCCAGCAAGTTAGCGGGGGGGCGAGATACGCAGTATTTT
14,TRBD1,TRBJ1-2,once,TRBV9,CASSRGQGDYGYTF,TGTGCCAGCAGTCGGGGACAGGGGGACTATGGCTACACCTTC
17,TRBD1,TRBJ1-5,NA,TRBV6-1,CASSELDRVDSNQPQHF,TGTGCCAGCAGTGAATTGGACAGGGTTGATAGCAATCAGCCCCAGCATTTT
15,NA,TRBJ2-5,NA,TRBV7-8,CASSSRAELQETQYF,TGTGCCAGCAGCTCGAGAGCAGAGCTACAAGAGACCCAGTACTTC
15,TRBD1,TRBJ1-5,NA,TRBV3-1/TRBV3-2,CASSPDGTGNQPQHF,TGTGCCAGCAGCCCAGATGGGACAGGCAATCAGCCCCAGCATTTT
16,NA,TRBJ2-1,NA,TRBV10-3,CAISGSGGAKYNEQFF,TGTGCCATCAGTGGGTCAGGGGGGGCTAAGTACAATGAGCAGTTCTTC
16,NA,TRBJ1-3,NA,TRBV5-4,CASSVPGASSGNTIYF,TGTGCCAGCAGCGTACCAGGGGCGAGCTCTGGAAACACCATATATTTT
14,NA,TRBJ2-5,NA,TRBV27,CASSDRTIQETQYF,TGTGCCAGCAGTGACAGGACTATTCAAGAGACCCAGTACTTC